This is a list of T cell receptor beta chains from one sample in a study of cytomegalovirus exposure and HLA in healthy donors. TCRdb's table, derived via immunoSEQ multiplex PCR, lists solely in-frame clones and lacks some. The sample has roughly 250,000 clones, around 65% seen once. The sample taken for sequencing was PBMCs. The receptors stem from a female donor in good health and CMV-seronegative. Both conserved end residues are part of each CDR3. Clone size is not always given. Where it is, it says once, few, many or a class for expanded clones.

CASRVFKGQETQYF,TRBJ2-5,few,TRBV27
CASSYIGTGAKTQYF,TRBJ2-5,-,TRBV6-5
CASSSAVAGGNEQYF,TRBJ2-7,-,TRBV28
CASSGDRGLQETQYF,TRBJ2-5,few,TRBV25-1
CASRDSGGPQHF,TRBJ1-5,-,TRBV6-5
CASSVAAGAVGNTDTQYF,TRBJ2-3,-,TRBV9
CASSFYSNQPQHF,TRBJ1-5,-,TRBV7-9
CSSSSREQFF,TRBJ2-1,-,TRBV7-9
CASRSDYGYTF,TRBJ1-2,-,TRBV6-6
CASSLEVGRGNPYEQYF,TRBJ2-7,-,TRBV5-1
CASSLYPVQVAKNIQYF,TRBJ2-4,-,TRBV28
CASSMLYGTGADNEQFF,TRBJ2-1,-,TRBV19
CASSDSGQGASEQFF,TRBJ2-1,-,TRBV6-4
CASSFGRDYGYTF,TRBJ1-2,-,TRBV27
CASSLPAGGQEQFF,TRBJ2-1,-,TRBV7-8
CASSNFGGRNTF,TRBJ1-2,-,TRBV11-3
CASSITPVGREAFF,TRBJ1-1,once,TRBV2
CASSSREGGAHEQYF,-,-,TRBV28
CASSLAGGPTYEQYF,-,few,TRBV7-2
CASSYSQGSNQPQHF,TRBJ1-5,-,TRBV6-5
CASSLAGGVNQPQHF,TRBJ1-5,-,TRBV5-1
CASRPTSGSSYNEQFF,TRBJ2-1,-,TRBV4-1
CASTRRASIYGYTF,TRBJ1-2,-,TRBV6-5
CASSFPENTEAFF,TRBJ1-1,few,TRBV27
CASESGRETDTQYF,TRBJ2-3,-,TRBV12-5
CSSSLGQVYEQYF,TRBJ2-7,-,TRBV7-9
CASSLGPEGAFF,TRBJ1-1,few,TRBV11-3
CASSPPWGGEKLFF,TRBJ1-4,-,TRBV5-5
CASSLVSGRPNAEAFF,TRBJ1-1,few,TRBV5-6
CASSIKSPQTSGNWYNEQFF,TRBJ2-1,-,TRBV7-6
CASSLQGAAEAFF,TRBJ1-1,-,TRBV11-2
CASRSRGTSGGTDTQYF,TRBJ2-3,few,TRBV2